This T cell receptor beta chain originates from a study of CD8 T cells in Susac syndrome. Random hexamers served to reverse transcribe roughly 0.45 to 1 ug RNA. Amplification of the TCR beta CDR3 was carried out by immunoSEQ multiplex PCR, which spanned a total of 54 Vbeta and 13 Jbeta segments. TCRdb re-called the immunoSEQ multiplex PCR reads with MiXCR, one entry per CDR3 protein. The sample has about 130,000 distinct CDR3 sequences, roughly 89% seen once. The CDR3 runs to 11 residues. Germline values: CDR1 MNHEY, CDR2 SVGAGI. V lost 8 bases, J lost 6 bases, and 9 bases lay in between. Sequencing of TCR beta drew on CD8+ and CD4+ T cells from blood. In contrast to the negatively isolated CD8+ and CD4+ T cells, TEMRA cells were FACS-enriched.

The TCR was taken from a human donor with multiple sclerosis. The rearrangement links TRBV6-5 to TRBJ2-3, with D possibly TRBD2 on 5 matching bases. Material for sequencing was CD8+ T cells from PBMCs. The DNA of the CDR3 is TGTGCCAGCCTGGCGGGTGATACGCAGTATTTT. This gives the protein CASLAGDTQYF.